The 22 T cell receptor beta chains presented below share a single source sample, sequenced in a study of radiotherapy plus CTLA-4 blockade in lung cancer. Generated by immunoSEQ multiplex PCR, the TCRdb table keeps only in-frame clones and is missing some. The table lists 35,000 to 50,000 clones, 73% of them singletons. The sequenced sample was peripheral blood, obtained from a patient treated with radiotherapy plus ipilimumab. The source is a human donor with non-small cell lung cancer who had a complete response to radiotherapy plus ipilimumab.

This clone was detected once. CDR3 amino acids: CASSVVGGNHNEQFF. In DNA form, the CDR3 reads TGTGCCAGCAGCGTAGTGGGGGGTAACCACAATGAGCAGTTCTTC. This chain joins TRBV9 and TRBJ2-1, with a possible D match to TRBD2 (6 bases). The CDR3 totals 15 residues. Germline V gives CDR1 SGDLS, CDR2 YYNGEE. V gave up 0 bases and J gave up 5 bases, with 12 bases separating them.

The V gene is TRBV6-5, the J gene TRBJ1-1; TRBD1 might be the D (5 bases). Germline V gene lookup returns CDR1 MNHEY and CDR2 SVGAGI. CDR3 size: 13 residues. V was clipped by 10 bases and J by 5 bases, with 17 bases between them. The CDR3 spells CATSVGGSTEAFF. The CDR3, as DNA: TGTGCCACCTCGGTCGGGGGTTCGACTGAAGCTTTCTTT.

V gene TRBV7-2 combines with J gene TRBJ2-3, with 9 bases lining up with TRBD2. The CDR3 loop spans 15 amino acids. V gave up 2 bases and J gave up 1 base; unmatched junction bases: 1. Germline-derived CDR1 and CDR2 are SGHTA and FQGNSA. The CDR3 reads CASSLRLAGTDTQYF. CDR3 coding DNA: TGTGCCAGCAGCTTAAGACTAGCGGGCACAGATACGCAGTATTTT.

This clone was picked up one time. V is TRBV28 and J is TRBJ2-7; 7 positions match TRBD1. The germline V gene has CDR1 MDHEN and CDR2 SYDVKM. V shed 5 bases, J shed 3 bases, and the junction held 10 bases outside the gene matches. This CDR3 is built from 15 residues. The CDR3 loop reads CASSPFRTGDYEQYF. Here the CDR3 DNA reads TGTGCCAGCAGTCCTTTCCGGACAGGAGACTACGAGCAGTACTTC. Supplemented by reference TRBV28 and TRBJ2-7, the full variable domain reads DVKVTQSSRYLVKRTGEKVFLECVQDMDHENMFWYRQDPGLGLRLIYFSYDVKMKEKGDIPEGYSVSREKKERFSLILESASTNQTSMYLCASSPFRTGDYEQYFGPGTRLTVT.

This chain uses TRBV9 with TRBJ2-4, with 7 nucleotides matching TRBD1. J gave up 0 bases and V 4 bases, and 4 bases lay outside the gene matches. Germline-derived CDR1 and CDR2 are SGDLS and YYNGEE. This CDR3 comprises 15 residues. CDR3 region: CASSPTGIAKNIQYF. The CDR3 DNA is TGTGCCAGCAGCCCGACAGGGATAGCCAAAAACATTCAGTACTTC. The complete variable domain, with remaining parts taken from reference TRBV9 and TRBJ2-4, reads DSGVTQTPKHLITATGQRVTLRCSPRSGDLSVYWYQQSLDQGLQFLIQYYNGEERAKGNILERFSAQQFPDLHSELNLSSLELGDSALYFCASSPTGIAKNIQYFGAGTRLSVL.

The chain carries TRBV15 and TRBJ2-5, with D possibly TRBD2 on 5 matching bases. CDR3 length: 15 amino acids. Trimming took off 4 bases at V and 1 base at J, with 13 bases between the two ends. Germline lookup yields CDR1 LNHNV and CDR2 YYDKDF (reference sequence). The CDR3 region has the DNA TGTGCCACCAGCAAGCCACTAGGATTCCAAGAGACCCAGTACTTC. Translating gives CATSKPLGFQETQYF.

The CDR3 sequence is CASSQDPGLPDTQYF. The CDR3 nucleotides read TGCGCCAGCAGCCAAGATCCAGGGTTGCCAGATACGCAGTATTTT. V usage is TRBV4-1 and J usage is TRBJ2-3; weak D call: TRBD1 (5 bases). CDR1 and CDR2 from the germline V gene are MGHRA and YSYEKL. CDR3 length: 15 residues. V lost 0 bases, J lost 4 bases, and 11 bases lay in between.

The sample holds one count of this clone. This chain joins TRBV7-5 and TRBJ1-2; TRBD1 is the table's D call and was not checked against the DNA. TRBV7-5 is flagged as a pseudogene. The CDR3 consists of 19 residues. The CDR3, as DNA: TGTGCCAGAAGCCCCTGCGGGACAGGGGTCTTGGCGGCCACTTATGGCTACACCTTC. It is translated as CARSPCGTGVLAATYGYTF.

The chain couples TRBV19 to TRBJ1-4, with D unclear. Germline V CDR1 and CDR2: LNHDA, SQIVND (reference sequence). The V end was cut by 3 bases, the J end by 5 bases, with 13 bases between. CDR3 length equals 15 residues. For the CDR3, the DNA is TGTGCCAGTAGTATTTCTAACAGATTAAATGAAAAACTGTTTTTT. Amino acid sequence: CASSISNRLNEKLFF.

This clone is a singleton in its sample. The chain carries TRBV28 and TRBJ1-1; TRBD1 is a possible D gene (5 bases). The CDR3 has 14 amino acids. Trimming took off 5 bases at V and 3 bases at J, with 13 bases between the two ends. The germline CDR1 and CDR2 sequences are MDHEN and SYDVKM. The CDR3 sequence: CASSPPGGYTEAFF. CDR3 DNA: TGTGCCAGCAGTCCCCCGGGGGGGTACACTGAAGCTTTCTTT.

The chain has TRBV4-1 and TRBJ1-5; 10 nucleotides line up with TRBD1. V lost 0 bases and J lost 1; bases outside the gene matches: 18. The CDR3 totals 22 residues. Germline V gives CDR1 MGHRA, CDR2 YSYEKL. The CDR3 DNA is TGCGCCAGCAGCCAAGATCCGGGACAGGGGATAGGGGGGGCTTGGAGCAATCAGCCCCAGCATTTT. Translated, it gives CASSQDPGQGIGGAWSNQPQHF.

The chain is built from TRBV6-5 and TRBJ1-2, with a tentative D call TRBD1 (5 bases). Germline CDR1 and CDR2: MNHEY and SVGAGI. Trimming pared 6 bases from V and 3 bases from J, leaving 8 bases between. The CDR3 runs 12 residues. CDR3: CASRTGYYGYTF. DNA of the CDR3: TGTGCCAGCAGAACAGGATACTATGGCTACACCTTC.

The chain joins TRBV28 to TRBJ1-1; D is possibly TRBD1 (6 bases). Germline V gene data show CDR1 as MDHEN and CDR2 as SYDVKM. The CDR3 extends over 14 amino acids. The V end was cut by 2 bases, the J end by 6 bases, with 13 bases between. The CDR3 reads CASSLVQGMPEAFF. In DNA form, the CDR3 reads TGTGCCAGCAGTTTAGTACAGGGTATGCCTGAAGCTTTCTTT.

V is TRBV4-3 and J is TRBJ2-1; D may be TRBD1 (6 bases). This CDR3 is 16 amino acids long. CDR1 LGHNA and CDR2 YSLEER come from the germline V gene. Trimming pared 1 base from V and 4 bases from J, leaving 14 bases between. The CDR3 DNA follows: TGCGCCAGCAGCCAAGTTTGGGCAGGGGTATACAATGAGCAGTTCTTC. As protein: CASSQVWAGVYNEQFF.

V gene TRBV7-9 combines with J gene TRBJ1-1, with D possibly TRBD1 on 6 matching bases. Trimming stripped 1 base from V and 7 bases from J, with 10 bases between. The germline CDR1 and CDR2 sequences are SEHNR and FQNEAQ (reference sequence). There are 13 residues in the CDR3. CDR3 in DNA: TGTGCCAGCAGCTTAGAGGACAGCCTTGAAGCTTTCTTT. It specifies CASSLEDSLEAFF.

This chain joins TRBV5-1 and TRBJ1-6; possible D gene TRBD1, 6 bases. The CDR3 extends over 16 amino acids. Germline V CDR1 and CDR2: SGHRS, YFSETQ. V was shortened by 4 bases and J by 0 bases, with 11 bases between the two germline ends. CDR3: CASSPLGGSYNSPLHF. The CDR3, as DNA: TGCGCCAGCAGCCCATTAGGGGGCTCCTATAATTCACCCCTCCACTTT. The full variable domain, rest sourced from reference TRBV5-1 and TRBJ1-6, is KAGVTQTPRYLIKTRGQQVTLSCSPISGHRSVSWYQQTPGQGLQFLFEYFSETQRNKGNFPGRFSGRQFSNSRSEMNVSTLELGDSALYLCASSPLGGSYNSPLHFGNGTRLTVT.

The chain employs TRBV19 and TRBJ2-1; tentative D call: TRBD2 (6 bases). The CDR3 extends over 18 amino acids. Germline values: CDR1 LNHDA, CDR2 SQIVND (reference sequence). V shed 7 bases and J shed 4 bases, with 26 bases lying between them. The chain's CDR3 is CASKAGKVPRDLYNEQFF. Written as DNA, the CDR3 is TGTGCCAGTAAGGCGGGAAAGGTCCCCCGAGACTTATACAATGAGCAGTTCTTC. The whole variable domain, filled in from reference TRBV19 and TRBJ2-1, reads DGGITQSPKYLFRKEGQNVTLSCEQNLNHDAMYWYRQDPGQGLRLIYYSQIVNDFQKGDIAEGYSVSREKKESFPLTVTSAQKNPTAFYLCASKAGKVPRDLYNEQFFGPGTRLTVL.

This chain connects TRBV5-1 to TRBJ2-5; TRBD1 agrees at 8 bases. The ends lost 0 bases at V and 4 bases at J; junction bases unmatched: 5. Per germline, CDR1 SGHRS and CDR2 YFSETQ. The CDR3 spans 15 residues. The chain's CDR3 is CASSLAPDRVETQYF. CDR3 bases: TGCGCCAGCAGCTTGGCCCCGGACAGGGTAGAGACCCAGTACTTC. Based on the CDR3 plus reference TRBV5-1 and TRBJ2-5, the full variable domain is KAGVTQTPRYLIKTRGQQVTLSCSPISGHRSVSWYQQTPGQGLQFLFEYFSETQRNKGNFPGRFSGRQFSNSRSEMNVSTLELGDSALYLCASSLAPDRVETQYFGPGTRLLVL.

The V call is TRBV7-9, the J call TRBJ1-4, with 8 bases that match TRBD1. CDR1 SEHNR and CDR2 FQNEAQ come from the germline V gene (reference sequence). The V and J ends lost 4 bases and 5 bases, in that order; junction bases with no gene match: 6. The CDR3 consists of 15 residues. CDR3: CASSSPGQVNEKLFF. CDR3 DNA: TGTGCCAGCAGCTCACCGGGACAGGTCAATGAAAAACTGTTTTTT.

The V gene is TRBV7-6, the J gene TRBJ1-2, with D possibly TRBD1 on 5 matching bases. V was pared by 0 bases and J by 2 bases, with 7 bases between. Germline V gene lookup returns CDR1 SGHVS and CDR2 FNYEAQ. The CDR3 consists of 14 residues. CDR3 sequence reads: CASSLAGGNYGYTF. For the CDR3, the DNA is TGTGCCAGCAGCTTAGCCGGGGGGAACTATGGCTACACCTTC. The full variable domain, in which reference TRBV7-6 and TRBJ1-2 provide the parts outside the CDR3, is GAGVSQSPRYKVTKRGQDVALRCDPISGHVSLYWYRQALGQGPEFLTYFNYEAQQDKSGLPNDRFSAERPEGSISTLTIQRTEQRDSAMYRCASSLAGGNYGYTFGSGTRLTVV.

The rearrangement links TRBV5-4 to TRBJ1-2; TRBD1 agrees at 11 bases. With V trimmed by 6 bases and J by 4 bases, 8 bases remained unmatched. The CDR3 spans 15 residues. The germline V gene has CDR1 SGHNT and CDR2 YYREEE (reference sequence). Written as DNA, the CDR3 is TGTGCCAGCACCCTTTGGACAGGGGGCAGCTATGGCTACACCTTC. This gives the protein CASTLWTGGSYGYTF. Full variable domain (outside the CDR3, taken from reference TRBV5-4 and TRBJ1-2): ETGVTQSPTHLIKTRGQQVTLRCSSQSGHNTVSWYQQALGQGPQFIFQYYREEENGRGNFPPRFSGLQFPNYSSELNVNALELDDSALYLCASTLWTGGSYGYTFGSGTRLTVV.

The genes are TRBV19 and TRBJ1-5; D remains ambiguous. The CDR3 consists of 14 residues. Trimming shortened V by 6 bases and J by 1 base, and 10 bases separated the two germline ends. CDR1 and CDR2 (germline): LNHDA, SQIVND (reference sequence). The CDR3 sequence is CASRREKSNQPQHF. CDR3 in DNA: TGTGCCAGTAGGCGAGAAAAGAGCAATCAGCCCCAGCATTTT.